This T cell receptor beta chain is drawn from a study of control samples from healthy donors and cancer patients. Here immunoSEQ multiplex PCR was the method, and the copy in TCRdb shows in-frame clones only, minus some. In the table there are some 130,000 clones, 92% of which are singletons. Germline V gene data show CDR1 as SGHAT and CDR2 as FQDESV (reference sequence). With 1 base removed from V and 0 bases from J, the gap between germline ends came to 10 bases. The CDR3 has 16 amino acids. The receptor's source is a woman between 50 and 59 years old in good health. The rearrangement joins TRBV11-1 to TRBJ2-1; unclear D gene. The sample taken for sequencing was blood. CDR3 in amino acids: CASSLVPASSYNEQFF. In nucleotides, the CDR3 is TGTGCCAGCAGCTTAGTACCTGCTAGCTCCTACAATGAGCAGTTCTTC.